The present T cell receptor (beta chain) was sequenced within a study of lymphopenia after photon versus proton radiotherapy. Study conclusions and caveats: Under photons, naive T cells and diversity fell while effector/memory populations rose. Post-nadir TCR diversity decline inversely tracked overall survival among those who died. Authors raise, but do not show, better survival with proton therapy. After the lymphocyte nadir, photon-treated repertoires showed oligoclonal expansion, especially of CD8+ Temra cells.

Of note for this clone: Its antigen is not identified.

Data came from immunoSEQ multiplex PCR; TCRdb stores just in-frame clones and leaves some out. Of 150,000 to 200,000 clones in the sample, less than 90% were seen once. The V segment lost 10 bases and the J segment 7 bases; nucleotides outside the gene matches: 11. CDR3 length equals 14 residues. Germline V CDR1 and CDR2: SNHLY, FYNNEI. The clonotype was recovered from a man over 45 with gastric cancer. The chain recombines TRBV2 with TRBJ2-1; TRBD1 matches 9 bases. The sequenced sample was peripheral blood, obtained from a patient treated with photon-based radiotherapy. CDR3 loop: CATNPRQGENEQFF. The CDR3 bases are TGTGCCACCAACCCCCGACAGGGGGAAAATGAGCAGTTCTTC.